This T cell receptor beta chain was captured by sequencing in a study of cytomegalovirus exposure and HLA in healthy donors. The V end was cut by 5 bases, the J end by 2 bases, with 16 bases between. This CDR3 region has 15 residues. Germline loops: CDR1 SGHVS, CDR2 FQNEAQ. This clone was counted only a few times. Vbeta (60) and Jbeta (13) primers were used in the PCR. Here immunoSEQ multiplex PCR was the method, and the copy in TCRdb shows in-frame clones only, minus some. The table records around 150,000 clones, less than 85% of them present only once. This sequence was found in a man between 40 and 49 years old in good health and CMV-seronegative. Sequencing was carried out using PBMCs. V and J are TRBV7-8 and TRBJ2-7; TRBD1 might be the D (6 bases). CDR3 coding DNA: TGTGCCAGCAGCCGTTACAGGGACCCTACCTACGAGCAGTACTTC. It codes for CASSRYRDPTYEQYF. Supplemented by reference TRBV7-8 and TRBJ2-7, the full variable domain reads GAGVSQSPRYKVAKRGQDVALRCDPISGHVSLFWYQQALGQGPEFLTYFQNEAQLDKSGLPSDRFFAERPEGSVSTLKIQRTQQEDSAVYLCASSRYRDPTYEQYFGPGTRLTVT.